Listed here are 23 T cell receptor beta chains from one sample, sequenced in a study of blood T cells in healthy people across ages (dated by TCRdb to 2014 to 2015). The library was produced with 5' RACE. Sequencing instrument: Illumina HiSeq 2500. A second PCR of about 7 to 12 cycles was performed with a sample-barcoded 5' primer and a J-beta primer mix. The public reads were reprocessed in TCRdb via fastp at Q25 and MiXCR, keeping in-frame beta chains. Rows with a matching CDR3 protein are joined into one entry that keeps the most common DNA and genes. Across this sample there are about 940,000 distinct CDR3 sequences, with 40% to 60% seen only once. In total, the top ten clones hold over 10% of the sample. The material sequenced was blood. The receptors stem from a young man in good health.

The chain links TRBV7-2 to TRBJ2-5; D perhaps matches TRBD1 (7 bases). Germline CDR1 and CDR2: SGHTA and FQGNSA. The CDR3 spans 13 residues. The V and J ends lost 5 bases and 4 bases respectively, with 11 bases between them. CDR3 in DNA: TGTGCCAGCAGCCAGGGGGGTTCAGAGACCCAGTACTTC. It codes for CASSQGGSETQYF.

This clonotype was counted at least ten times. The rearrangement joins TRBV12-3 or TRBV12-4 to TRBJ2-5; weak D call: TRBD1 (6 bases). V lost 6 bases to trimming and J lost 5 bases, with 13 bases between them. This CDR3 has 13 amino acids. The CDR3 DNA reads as TGTGCCAGCAGCCTAGGGGGTTGGGAGACCCAGTACTTC. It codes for CASSLGGWETQYF.

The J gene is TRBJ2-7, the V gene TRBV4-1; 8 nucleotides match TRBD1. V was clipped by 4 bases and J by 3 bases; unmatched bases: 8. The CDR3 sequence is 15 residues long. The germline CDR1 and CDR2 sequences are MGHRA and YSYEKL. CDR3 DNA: TGCGCCAGCAGCCCGCAGGGGGCCTTTAGCTACGAGCAGTACTTC. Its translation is CASSPQGAFSYEQYF.

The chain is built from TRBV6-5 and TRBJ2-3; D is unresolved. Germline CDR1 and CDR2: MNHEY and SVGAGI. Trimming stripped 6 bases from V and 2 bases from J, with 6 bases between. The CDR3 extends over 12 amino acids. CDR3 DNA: TGTGCCAGCAGGGCTCCCACAGATACGCAGTATTTT. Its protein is CASRAPTDTQYF.

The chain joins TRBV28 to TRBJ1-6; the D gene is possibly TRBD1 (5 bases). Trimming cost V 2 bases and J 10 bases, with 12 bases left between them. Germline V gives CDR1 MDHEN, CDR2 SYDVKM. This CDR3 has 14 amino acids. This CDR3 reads CASSLRTGRSPLHF. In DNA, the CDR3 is TGTGCCAGCAGTTTAAGAACAGGACGATCACCCCTCCACTTT.

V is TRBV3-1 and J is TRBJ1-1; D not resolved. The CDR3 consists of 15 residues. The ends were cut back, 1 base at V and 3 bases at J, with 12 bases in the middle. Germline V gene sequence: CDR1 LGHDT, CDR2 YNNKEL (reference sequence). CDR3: CASSQALTRYTEAFF. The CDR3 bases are TGTGCCAGCAGCCAAGCGCTGACGAGATACACTGAAGCTTTCTTT.

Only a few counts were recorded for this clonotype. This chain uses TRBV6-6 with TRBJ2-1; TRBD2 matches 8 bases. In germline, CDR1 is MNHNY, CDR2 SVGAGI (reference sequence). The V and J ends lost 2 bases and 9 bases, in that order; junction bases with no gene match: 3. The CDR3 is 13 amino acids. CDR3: CASSYTGGVEQFF. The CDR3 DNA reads TGTGCCAGCAGTTACACGGGGGGGGTTGAGCAGTTCTTC.

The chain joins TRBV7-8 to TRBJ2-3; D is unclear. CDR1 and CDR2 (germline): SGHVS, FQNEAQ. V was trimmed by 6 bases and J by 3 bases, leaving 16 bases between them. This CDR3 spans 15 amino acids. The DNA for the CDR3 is TGTGCCAGCAGGCCAGGCCAATACGGGACAGATACGCAGTATTTT. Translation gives CASRPGQYGTDTQYF.

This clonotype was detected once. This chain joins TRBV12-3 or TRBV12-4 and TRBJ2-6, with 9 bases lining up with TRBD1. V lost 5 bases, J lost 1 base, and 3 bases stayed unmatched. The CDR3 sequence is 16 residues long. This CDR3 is CASSTGGSSGANVLTF. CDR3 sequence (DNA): TGTGCCAGCAGTACAGGGGGCTCATCTGGGGCCAACGTCCTGACTTTC.

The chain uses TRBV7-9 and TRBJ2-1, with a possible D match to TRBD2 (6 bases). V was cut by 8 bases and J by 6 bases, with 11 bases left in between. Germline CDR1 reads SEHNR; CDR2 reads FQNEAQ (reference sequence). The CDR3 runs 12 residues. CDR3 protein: CASVAESNEQFF. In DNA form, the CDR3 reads TGTGCCAGCGTAGCGGAGTCCAATGAGCAGTTCTTC. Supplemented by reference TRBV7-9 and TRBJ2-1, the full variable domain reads DTGVSQNPRHKITKRGQNVTFRCDPISEHNRLYWYRQTLGQGPEFLTYFQNEAQLEKSRLLSDRFSAERPKGSFSTLEIQRTEQGDSAMYLCASVAESNEQFFGPGTRLTVL.

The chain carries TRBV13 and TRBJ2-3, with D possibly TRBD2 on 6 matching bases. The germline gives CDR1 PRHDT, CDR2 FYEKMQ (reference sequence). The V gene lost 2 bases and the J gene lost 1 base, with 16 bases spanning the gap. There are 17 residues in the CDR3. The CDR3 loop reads CASSLTGLTLGTDTQYF. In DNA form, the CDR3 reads TGTGCCAGCAGCTTAACGGGACTTACCTTAGGCACAGATACGCAGTATTTT.

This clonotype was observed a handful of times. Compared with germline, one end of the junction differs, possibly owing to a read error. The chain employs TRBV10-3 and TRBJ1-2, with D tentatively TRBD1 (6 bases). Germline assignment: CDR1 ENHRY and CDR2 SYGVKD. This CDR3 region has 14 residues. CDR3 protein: CAISATGAGSGCTF. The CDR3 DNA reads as TGTGCCATCTCCGCGACGGGGGCAGGGAGCGGCTGCACCTTC.

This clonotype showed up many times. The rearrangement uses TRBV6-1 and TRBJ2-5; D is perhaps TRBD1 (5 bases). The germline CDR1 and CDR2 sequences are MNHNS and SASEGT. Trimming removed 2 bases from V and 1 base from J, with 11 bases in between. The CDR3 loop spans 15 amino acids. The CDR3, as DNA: TGTGCCAGCAGTGAAATAACAGGAACCCAAGAGACCCAGTACTTC. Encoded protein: CASSEITGTQETQYF.

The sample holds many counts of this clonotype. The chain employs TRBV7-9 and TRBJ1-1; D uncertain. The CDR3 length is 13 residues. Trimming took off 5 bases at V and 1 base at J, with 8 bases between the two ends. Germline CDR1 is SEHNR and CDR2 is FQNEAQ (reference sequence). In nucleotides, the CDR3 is TGTGCCAGCAGCCCCGCAGGGAACACTGAAGCTTTCTTT. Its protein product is CASSPAGNTEAFF. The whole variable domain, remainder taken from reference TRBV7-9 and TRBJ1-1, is DTGVSQNPRHKITKRGQNVTFRCDPISEHNRLYWYRQTLGQGPEFLTYFQNEAQLEKSRLLSDRFSAERPKGSFSTLEIQRTEQGDSAMYLCASSPAGNTEAFFGQGTRLTVV.

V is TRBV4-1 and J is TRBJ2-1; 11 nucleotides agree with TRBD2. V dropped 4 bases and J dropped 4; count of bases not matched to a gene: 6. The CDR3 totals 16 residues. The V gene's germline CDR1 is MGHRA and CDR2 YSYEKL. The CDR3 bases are TGCGCCAGCAGCCGCTCACTAGCGGGGGAATACAATGAGCAGTTCTTC. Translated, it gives CASSRSLAGEYNEQFF.

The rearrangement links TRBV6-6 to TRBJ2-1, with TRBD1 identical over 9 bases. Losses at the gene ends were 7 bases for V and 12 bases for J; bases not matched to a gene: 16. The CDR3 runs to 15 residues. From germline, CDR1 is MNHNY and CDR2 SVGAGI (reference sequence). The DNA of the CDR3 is TGTGCCAGCACTTTTCCGGGACAGGGTGGTAACGGGCAGTTCTTC. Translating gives CASTFPGQGGNGQFF.

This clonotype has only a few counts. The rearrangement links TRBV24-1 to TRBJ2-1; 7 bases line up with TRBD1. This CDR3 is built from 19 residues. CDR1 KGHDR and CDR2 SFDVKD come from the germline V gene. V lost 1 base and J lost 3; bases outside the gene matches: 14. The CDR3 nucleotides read TGTGCCACCAGTGATTTAAGGAAACAGGGGTCGATGGGCTACAATGAGCAGTTCTTC. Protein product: CATSDLRKQGSMGYNEQFF.

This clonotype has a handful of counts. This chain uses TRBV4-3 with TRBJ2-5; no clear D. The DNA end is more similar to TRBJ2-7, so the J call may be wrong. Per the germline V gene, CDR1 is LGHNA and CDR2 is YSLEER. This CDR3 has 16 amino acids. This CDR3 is CASSQDSGRRADEQYF. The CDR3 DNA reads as TGCGCCAGCAGCCAAGATTCAGGACGACGGGCGGACGAGCAGTACTTC.

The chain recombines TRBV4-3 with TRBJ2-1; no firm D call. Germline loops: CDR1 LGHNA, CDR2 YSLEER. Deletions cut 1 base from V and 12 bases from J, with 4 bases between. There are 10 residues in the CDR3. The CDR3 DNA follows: TGCGCCAGCAGCCAAGTCGGGCAGTTCTTC. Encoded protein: CASSQVGQFF.

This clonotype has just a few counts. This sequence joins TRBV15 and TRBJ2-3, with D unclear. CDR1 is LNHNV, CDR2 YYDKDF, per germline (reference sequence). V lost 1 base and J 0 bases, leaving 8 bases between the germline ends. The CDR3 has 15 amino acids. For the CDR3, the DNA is TGTGCCACCAGCAGAGGGTACTTTAGCACAGATACGCAGTATTTT. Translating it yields CATSRGYFSTDTQYF.

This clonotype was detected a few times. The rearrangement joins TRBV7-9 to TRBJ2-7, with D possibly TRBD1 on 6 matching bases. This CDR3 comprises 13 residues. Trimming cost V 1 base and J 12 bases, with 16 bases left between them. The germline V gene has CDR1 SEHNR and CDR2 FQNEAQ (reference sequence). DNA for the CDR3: TGTGCCAGCAGCTTAGACTTGGGGGCTCCGGCGTACTTC. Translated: CASSLDLGAPAYF.

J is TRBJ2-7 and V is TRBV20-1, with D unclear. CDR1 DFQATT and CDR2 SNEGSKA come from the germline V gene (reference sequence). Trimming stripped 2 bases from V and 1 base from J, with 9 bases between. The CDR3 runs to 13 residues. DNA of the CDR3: TGCAGTGCTAGAATCAGCGCTTCCTACGAGCAGTACTTC. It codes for CSARISASYEQYF.

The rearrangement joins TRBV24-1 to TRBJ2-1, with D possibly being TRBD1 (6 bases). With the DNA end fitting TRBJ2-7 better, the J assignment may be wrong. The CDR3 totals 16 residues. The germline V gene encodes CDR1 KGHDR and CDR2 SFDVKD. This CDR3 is CATSDQGRGLYNEQYF. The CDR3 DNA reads TGTGCCACCAGTGATCAGGGCAGGGGCCTCTACAATGAGCAGTACTTC.